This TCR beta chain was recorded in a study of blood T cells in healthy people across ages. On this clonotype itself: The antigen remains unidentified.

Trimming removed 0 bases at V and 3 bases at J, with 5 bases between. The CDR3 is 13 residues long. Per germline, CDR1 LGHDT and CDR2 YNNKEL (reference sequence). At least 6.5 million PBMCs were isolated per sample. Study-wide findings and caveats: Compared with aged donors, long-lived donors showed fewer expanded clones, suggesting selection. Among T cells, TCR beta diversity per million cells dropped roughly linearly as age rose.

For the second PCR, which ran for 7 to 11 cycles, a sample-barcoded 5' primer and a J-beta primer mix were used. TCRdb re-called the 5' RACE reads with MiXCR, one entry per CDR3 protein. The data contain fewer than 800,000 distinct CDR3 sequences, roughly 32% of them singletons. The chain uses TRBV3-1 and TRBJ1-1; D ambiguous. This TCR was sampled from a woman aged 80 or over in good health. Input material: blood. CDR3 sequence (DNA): TGTGCCAGCAGCCAAGATGTGGACACTGAAGCTTTCTTT. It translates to CASSQDVDTEAFF.